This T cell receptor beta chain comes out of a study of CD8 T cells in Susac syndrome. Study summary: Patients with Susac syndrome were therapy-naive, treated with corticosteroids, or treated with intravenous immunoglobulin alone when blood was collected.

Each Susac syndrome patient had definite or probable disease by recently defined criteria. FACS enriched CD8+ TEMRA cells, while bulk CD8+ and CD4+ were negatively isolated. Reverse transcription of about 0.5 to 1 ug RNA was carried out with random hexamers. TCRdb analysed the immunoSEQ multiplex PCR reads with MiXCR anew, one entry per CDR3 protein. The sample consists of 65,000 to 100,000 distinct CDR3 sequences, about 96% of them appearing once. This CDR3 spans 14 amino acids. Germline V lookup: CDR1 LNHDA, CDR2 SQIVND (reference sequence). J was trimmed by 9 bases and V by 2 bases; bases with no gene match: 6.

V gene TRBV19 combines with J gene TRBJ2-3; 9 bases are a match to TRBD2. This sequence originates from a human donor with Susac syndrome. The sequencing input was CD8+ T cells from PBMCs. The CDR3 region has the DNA TGTGCCAGTAGTATACCCGCTAGCGGGATGACGCAGTATTTT. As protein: CASSIPASGMTQYF.